In its sample, the clone carrying this T cell receptor beta chain was seen a few times. The repertoire was sequenced with immunoSEQ multiplex PCR; TCRdb's copy has only in-frame clones and lacks some. This sample has approximately 290,000 clones, with around 89% found just once. This entry is derived from a study of blood T cell repertoires in COVID-19. Per germline, CDR1 MNHNS and CDR2 SASEGT. V dropped 0 bases and J dropped 4 bases, with 6 bases sitting between them. The CDR3 is 13 residues long. The rearrangement uses TRBV6-1 and TRBJ1-2; D gene uncertain. This clonotype was obtained from a man aged 30 to 45 with acute or convalescent COVID-19. Sequences were obtained from peripheral blood. Here the CDR3 DNA reads TGTGCCAGCAGTGAAGCGCTGGCCTATGGCTACACCTTC. It specifies CASSEALAYGYTF.